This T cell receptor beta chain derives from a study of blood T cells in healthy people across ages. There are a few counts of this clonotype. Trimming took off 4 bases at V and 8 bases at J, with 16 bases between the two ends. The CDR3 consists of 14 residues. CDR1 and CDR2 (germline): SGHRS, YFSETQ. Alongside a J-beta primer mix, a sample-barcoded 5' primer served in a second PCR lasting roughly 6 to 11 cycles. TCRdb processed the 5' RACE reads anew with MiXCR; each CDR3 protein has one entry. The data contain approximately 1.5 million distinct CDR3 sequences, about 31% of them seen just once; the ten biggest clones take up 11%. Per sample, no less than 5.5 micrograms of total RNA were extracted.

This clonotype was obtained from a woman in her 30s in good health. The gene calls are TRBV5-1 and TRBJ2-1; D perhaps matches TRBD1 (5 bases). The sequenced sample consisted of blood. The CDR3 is CASSPGAAGYEQFF. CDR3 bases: TGCGCCAGCAGCCCTGGGGCGGCTGGCTATGAGCAGTTCTTC.